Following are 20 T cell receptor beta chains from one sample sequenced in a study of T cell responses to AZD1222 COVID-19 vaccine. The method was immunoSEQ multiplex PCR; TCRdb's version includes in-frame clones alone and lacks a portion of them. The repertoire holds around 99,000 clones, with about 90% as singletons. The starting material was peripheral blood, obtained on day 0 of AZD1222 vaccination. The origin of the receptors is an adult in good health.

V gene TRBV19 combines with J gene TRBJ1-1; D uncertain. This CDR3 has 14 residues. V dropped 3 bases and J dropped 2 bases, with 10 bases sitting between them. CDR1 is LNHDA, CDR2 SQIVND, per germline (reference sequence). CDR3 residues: CASSISRINTEAFF. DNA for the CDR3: TGTGCCAGTAGTATCAGTCGGATCAACACTGAAGCTTTCTTT.

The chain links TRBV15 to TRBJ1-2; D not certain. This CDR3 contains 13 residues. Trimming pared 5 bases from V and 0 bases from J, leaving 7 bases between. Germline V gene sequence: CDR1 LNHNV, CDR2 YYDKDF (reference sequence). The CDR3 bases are TGTGCCACCAGCGCCGGGACTAACTATGGCTACACCTTC. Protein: CATSAGTNYGYTF.

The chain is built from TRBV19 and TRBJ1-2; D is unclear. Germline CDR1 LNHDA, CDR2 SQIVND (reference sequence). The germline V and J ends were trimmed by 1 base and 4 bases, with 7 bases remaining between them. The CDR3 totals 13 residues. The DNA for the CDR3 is TGTGCCAGTAGTATAGCAGTGAGCTATGGCTACACCTTC. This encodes CASSIAVSYGYTF.

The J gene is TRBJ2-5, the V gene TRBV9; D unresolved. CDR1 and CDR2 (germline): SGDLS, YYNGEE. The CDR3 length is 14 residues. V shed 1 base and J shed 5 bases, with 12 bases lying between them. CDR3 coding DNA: TGTGCCAGCAGCGTATCGGGCATGGTCGAGACCCAGTACTTC. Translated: CASSVSGMVETQYF.

CDR3 residues: CAWHLGSTDTQYF. Written as DNA, the CDR3 is TGTGCCTGGCATCTGGGGAGCACAGATACGCAGTATTTT. The V call is TRBV30, the J call TRBJ2-3; D remains unclear. CDR1 and CDR2 from the germline V gene are GTSNPN and SVGIG (reference sequence). Trimming took off 5 bases at V and 0 bases at J, with 9 bases between the two ends. CDR3 length equals 13 residues. Full variable domain (rest looked up from reference TRBV30 and TRBJ2-3): SQTIHQWPATLVQPVGSPLSLECTVEGTSNPNLYWYRQAAGRGLQLLFYSVGIGQISSEVPQNLSASRPQDRQFILSSKKLLLSDSGFYLCAWHLGSTDTQYFGPGTRLTVL.

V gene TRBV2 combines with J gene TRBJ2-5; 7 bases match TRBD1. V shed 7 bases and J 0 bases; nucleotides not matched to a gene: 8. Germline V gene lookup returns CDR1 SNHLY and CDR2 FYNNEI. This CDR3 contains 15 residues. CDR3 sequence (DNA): TGTGCCAGCACTCGGGACAGCCGTAACCAAGAGACCCAGTACTTC. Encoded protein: CASTRDSRNQETQYF. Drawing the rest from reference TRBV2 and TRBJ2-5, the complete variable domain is EPEVTQTPSHQVTQMGQEVILRCVPISNHLYFYWYRQILGQKVEFLVSFYNNEISEKSEIFDDQFSVERPDGSNFTLKIRSTKLEDSAMYFCASTRDSRNQETQYFGPGTRLLVL.

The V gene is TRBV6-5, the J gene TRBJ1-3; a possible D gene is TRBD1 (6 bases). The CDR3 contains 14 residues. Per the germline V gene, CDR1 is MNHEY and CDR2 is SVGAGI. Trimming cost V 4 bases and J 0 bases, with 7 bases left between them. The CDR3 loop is CASSLGGSGNTIYF. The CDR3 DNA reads TGTGCCAGCAGTTTAGGGGGCTCTGGAAACACCATATATTTT.

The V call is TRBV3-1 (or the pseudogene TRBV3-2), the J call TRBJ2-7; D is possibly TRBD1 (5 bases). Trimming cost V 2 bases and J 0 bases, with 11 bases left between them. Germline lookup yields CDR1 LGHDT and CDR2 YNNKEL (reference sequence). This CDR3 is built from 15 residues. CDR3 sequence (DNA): TGTGCCAGCAGCCAAAGGCTGGACAACTCCTACGAGCAGTACTTC. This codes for CASSQRLDNSYEQYF.

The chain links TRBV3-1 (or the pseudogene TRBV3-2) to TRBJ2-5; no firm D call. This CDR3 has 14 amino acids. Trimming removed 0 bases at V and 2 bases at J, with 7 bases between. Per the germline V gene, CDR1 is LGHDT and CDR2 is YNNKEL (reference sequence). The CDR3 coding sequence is TGTGCCAGCAGCCAAGACCACGGACAAGAGACCCAGTACTTC. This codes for CASSQDHGQETQYF.

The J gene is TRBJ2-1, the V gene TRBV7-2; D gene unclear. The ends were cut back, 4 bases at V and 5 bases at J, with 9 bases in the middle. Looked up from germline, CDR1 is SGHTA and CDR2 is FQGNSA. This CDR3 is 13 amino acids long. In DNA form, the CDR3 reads TGTGCCAGCAGCTCGGGCCCGAACAATGAGCAGTTCTTC. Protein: CASSSGPNNEQFF.

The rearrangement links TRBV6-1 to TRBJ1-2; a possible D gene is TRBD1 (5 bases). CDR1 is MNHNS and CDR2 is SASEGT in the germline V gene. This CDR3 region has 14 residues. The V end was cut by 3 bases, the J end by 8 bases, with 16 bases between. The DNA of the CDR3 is TGTGCCAGCAGTGACAGGGTATCGGCTAGGGGCTACACCTTC. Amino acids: CASSDRVSARGYTF.

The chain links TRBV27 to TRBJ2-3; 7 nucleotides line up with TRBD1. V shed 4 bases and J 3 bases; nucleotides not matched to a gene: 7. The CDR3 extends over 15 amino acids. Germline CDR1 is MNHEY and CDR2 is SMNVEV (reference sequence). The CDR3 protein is CASSYTRQGTDTQYF. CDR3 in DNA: TGTGCCAGCAGTTATACTAGACAGGGAACAGATACGCAGTATTTT.

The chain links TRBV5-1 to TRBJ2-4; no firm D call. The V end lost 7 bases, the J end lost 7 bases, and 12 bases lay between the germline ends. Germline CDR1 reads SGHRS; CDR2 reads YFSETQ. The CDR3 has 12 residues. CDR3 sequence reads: CASSPGANIQYF. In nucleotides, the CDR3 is TGCGCCAGCTCCCCGGGTGCCAACATTCAGTACTTC. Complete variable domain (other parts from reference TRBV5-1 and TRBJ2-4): KAGVTQTPRYLIKTRGQQVTLSCSPISGHRSVSWYQQTPGQGLQFLFEYFSETQRNKGNFPGRFSGRQFSNSRSEMNVSTLELGDSALYLCASSPGANIQYFGAGTRLSVL.

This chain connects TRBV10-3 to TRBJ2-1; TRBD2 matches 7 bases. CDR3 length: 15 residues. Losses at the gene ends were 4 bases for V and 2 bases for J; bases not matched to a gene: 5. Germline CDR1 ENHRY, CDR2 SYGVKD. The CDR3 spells CAISGPSGAYNEQFF. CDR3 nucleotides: TGTGCCATCAGTGGCCCCAGCGGGGCCTACAATGAGCAGTTCTTC.

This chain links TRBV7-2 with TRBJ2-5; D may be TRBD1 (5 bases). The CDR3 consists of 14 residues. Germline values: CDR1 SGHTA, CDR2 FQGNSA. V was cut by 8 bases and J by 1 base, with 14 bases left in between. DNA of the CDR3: TGTGCCAGCCAGGGTTCCGCAGCCCAAGAGACCCAGTACTTC. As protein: CASQGSAAQETQYF.

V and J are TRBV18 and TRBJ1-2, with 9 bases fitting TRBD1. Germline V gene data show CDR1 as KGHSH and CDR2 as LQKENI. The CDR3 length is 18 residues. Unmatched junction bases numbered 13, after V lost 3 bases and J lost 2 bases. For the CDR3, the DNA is TGTGCCAGCTCACCGAATAGTTTCGGGACAGGGAAAAACTATGGCTACACCTTC. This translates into CASSPNSFGTGKNYGYTF.

The CDR3 loop is CASSLAGAYEQYF. Written as DNA, the CDR3 is TGTGCCAGCAGCTTAGCGGGAGCCTACGAGCAGTACTTC. The gene calls are TRBV11-2 and TRBJ2-7; tentatively, D is TRBD2 (6 bases). Trimming left V 1 base short and J 2 bases short, with 6 bases between. Per the germline V gene, CDR1 is SGHAT and CDR2 is FQNNGV. This CDR3 contains 13 residues.

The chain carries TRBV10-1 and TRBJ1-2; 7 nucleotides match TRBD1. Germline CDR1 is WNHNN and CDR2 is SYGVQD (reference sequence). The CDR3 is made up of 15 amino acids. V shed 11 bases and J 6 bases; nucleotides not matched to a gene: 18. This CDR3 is CAGTGEWGTLDGYTF. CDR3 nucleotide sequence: TGCGCCGGCACAGGGGAGTGGGGGACCTTGGATGGCTACACCTTC.

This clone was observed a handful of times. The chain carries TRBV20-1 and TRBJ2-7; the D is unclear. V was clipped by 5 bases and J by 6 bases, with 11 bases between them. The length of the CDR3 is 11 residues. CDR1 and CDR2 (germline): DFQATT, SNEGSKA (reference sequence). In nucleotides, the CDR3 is TGCAGTGCTCGTCCCAGGAGCGAGCAGTACTTC. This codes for CSARPRSEQYF.

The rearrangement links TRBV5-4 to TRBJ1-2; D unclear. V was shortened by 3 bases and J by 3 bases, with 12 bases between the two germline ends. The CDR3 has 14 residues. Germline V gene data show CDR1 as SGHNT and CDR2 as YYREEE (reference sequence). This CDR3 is CASSWGGVYYGYTF. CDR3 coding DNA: TGTGCCAGCAGCTGGGGTGGTGTTTACTATGGCTACACCTTC. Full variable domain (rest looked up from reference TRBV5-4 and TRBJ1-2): ETGVTQSPTHLIKTRGQQVTLRCSSQSGHNTVSWYQQALGQGPQFIFQYYREEENGRGNFPPRFSGLQFPNYSSELNVNALELDDSALYLCASSWGGVYYGYTFGSGTRLTVV.